This T cell receptor beta chain came from a study of T cell repertoires in aging, cancer and after chemotherapy (dated by TCRdb to between 2018 and 2020). For context, the study as a whole: Donors were distributed across six age groups ranging from 30 or younger to 70 or older, with at least three individuals included per group. Control TCR repertoires from healthy donors were recorded over several months to years, and clear clonal overlap was observed across re-sampling. Approximately 10 million TCR reads were contained in the full dataset. The study profiled peripheral blood TCR beta repertoires from healthy donors and cancer patients to examine immunoaging and T cell reconstitution after chemotherapy. Alongside 95 healthy donors serving as a reference group, the cohort included some 210 cancer patients, of whom some 94 had hematological cancers and about 130 had solid cancers. The paper as a whole reports these results and caveats: In both cancer cohorts, median generation probability rose over the chemotherapy interval, which suggests that the repertoire was reconstituted through rebound thymic output. Significantly lower blood TCR diversity and higher clonality were observed in untreated patients with hematological or solid cancers than in age-matched healthy donors. According to the authors, the repertoire data do not allow conclusions to be drawn about immunological memory after chemotherapy. In healthy donors, the decline in TCR diversity with age was mainly explained by loss of richness, whereas in cancer patients loss of evenness was also found to contribute.

This clonotype was seen a handful of times. Its antigen is still unknown. Per-nucleotide qualities are absent, and no much larger clonotype sits a single base away. Rearranged TRB sequences spanning V, D and J segments were amplified by multiplex touch-down PCR using a mixed TRB-A/B primer pool. Illumina adapters and sample indices were attached to the amplicons in two consecutive PCR reactions using Phusion HS II polymerase. Amplicons were gel-purified with the NucleoSpin Gel and PCR Clean-up kit, then checked with Qubit and an Agilent 2100 Bioanalyzer. The libraries were sequenced on an Illumina MiSeq with 600-cycle, single-indexed, paired-end runs. Turning to the authors' computational methods: TRB sequences were processed with MiXCR versions 2.12 and 3.0.5. Each unique CDR3 nucleotide sequence was treated as one clone, and only productive sequences with two or more reads were kept. The repertoire metrics were Shannon diversity, evenness, clonality (calculated as one minus evenness), and diversity profiles parameterized by alpha from 0 to 5. The IGoR algorithm was used to calculate generation probabilities for clones in the paired samples taken before and after chemotherapy. TCRdb took the public reads, trimmed them with fastp at Q25, ran MiXCR for clone calling and kept in-frame beta chains. All rows with the same CDR3 protein become a single entry with the most common DNA and genes. What appears here as the V and J calls and clone size reflects TCRdb's work, not the paper's. This sample has some 10,000 distinct CDR3 sequences in its table, and 40% to 45% of those were observed once. The ten largest make up over 7% of the sample.

TCR beta rearrangements were amplified from genomic DNA isolated from peripheral blood, not from sorted cells or RNA. CDR1 and CDR2 were assigned from the germline V gene as MGHRA and YSYEKL. The CDR3, cysteine through phenylalanine, is 16 amino acids long. Only the CDR3 part of the read is kept: 48 bases, read in frame from the first base. V is reduced by 0 bases and J by 5 bases, leaving a spacing of 14 bases between them. Sequenced input: blood. Rearrangement joined TRBV4-1 to TRBJ1-5; no D gene can be assigned with confidence. This receptor was taken from a human donor in good health. The nucleotides are TGCGCCAGCAGCCAAGAACCGACAAGGTTTCATCAGCCCCAGCATTTT. Translated, it reads CASSQEPTRFHQPQHF.